A single sample is the source of the 10 T cell receptor beta chains below, sequenced in a study of metastatic and nonmetastatic thyroid tumors (dated by TCRdb to 2020 to 2021). No treatment had been received by any patient before thyroid surgery. The library was prepared using PCR. Sequencer: Illumina HiSeq 4000. The public reads were quality trimmed at Q25 with fastp and then assembled into clones with MiXCR by TCRdb, keeping productive beta chains. This sample gives tens of thousands of clones in total; 20% to 30% of them show up just once. The ten largest make up less than 15% of the sample. The sequencing input was tumor tissue. The receptors here all came from a male donor with papillary thyroid cancer or a benign thyroid nodule (not recorded which). Some clones in this sample may be carry-over from other donors' samples.

This clone was counted at least ten times. The rearrangement joins TRBV11-2 to TRBJ2-3; D might be TRBD2 (5 bases). The germline V gene encodes CDR1 SGHAT and CDR2 FQNNGV. The CDR3 sequence is 17 residues long. V lost 3 bases, J lost 0 bases, and 16 bases lay in between. For the CDR3, the DNA is TGTGCCAGCAGCTTTGGACCGAGGGCCCTGAGCACAGATACGCAGTATTTT. Residues: CASSFGPRALSTDTQYF.

This clone appeared many times. J is TRBJ2-1 and V is TRBV7-9, with a weak D call TRBD2 (6 bases). V lost 5 bases to trimming and J lost 7 bases, with 9 bases between them. Germline CDR1 reads SEHNR; CDR2 reads FQNEAQ (reference sequence). The CDR3 has 12 amino acids. CDR3 residues: CASSTLANEQFF. The DNA of the CDR3 is TGTGCCAGCAGCACCCTAGCGAATGAGCAGTTCTTC.

At least ten counts were recorded for this clone. The V and J genes are TRBV3-1 and TRBJ2-7; D ambiguous. The CDR3 loop spans 12 amino acids. Germline V lookup: CDR1 LGHDT, CDR2 YNNKEL (reference sequence). The V end lost 2 bases, the J end lost 3 bases, and 5 bases lay between the germline ends. The CDR3 sequence is CASSQRGYEQYF. The CDR3 bases are TGTGCCAGCAGCCAAAGAGGCTACGAGCAGTACTTC.

This clone has only a few counts. Being one base from a much bigger clone, this may be a read error. Other DNA variants within this sample encode the same CDR3. The chain is built from TRBV15 and TRBJ2-1; TRBD2 aligns across 9 bases. After removal of 0 bases from V and 10 bases from J, the junction contained 10 bases not matched to a gene. Germline-derived CDR1 and CDR2 are LNHNV and YYDKDF (reference sequence). The CDR3 consists of 16 residues. The CDR3 nucleotides are TGTGCCACCAGCAGAGATCATGCGGGAGGGCCTGGGGAGCAGTTCTTC. Translation gives CATSRDHAGGPGEQFF.

Only a few counts were recorded for this clone. A much larger clone is a single base away; this may be a read error. Different DNA sequences within this sample yield the same CDR3. The CDR3 reads CAGSLGQGGPQHF. Here the CDR3 DNA reads TGTGCCGGCTCCTTGGGCCAGGGAGGTCCCCAGCATTTT. V usage is TRBV28 and J usage is TRBJ1-5; possibly TRBD1 for D (5 bases). Trimming cost V 11 bases and J 10 bases, with 21 bases left between them. This CDR3 has 13 residues. The germline gives CDR1 MDHEN, CDR2 SYDVKM.

The chain couples TRBV11-2 to TRBJ2-7; 9 positions agree with TRBD1. Trimming cost V 7 bases and J 3 bases; bases outside gene matches: 7. Germline CDR1 and CDR2: SGHAT and FQNNGV. There are 14 residues in the CDR3. This CDR3 reads CASTLGQGGYEQYF. In nucleotides, the CDR3 is TGTGCCAGCACACTGGGACAGGGAGGCTACGAGCAGTACTTC.

In this sample, this clone turned up many times. The gene calls are TRBV19 and TRBJ2-4, with 8 bases lining up with TRBD1. This CDR3 is 18 amino acids long. The V and J ends lost 9 bases and 1 base, in that order; junction bases with no gene match: 17. CDR1 is LNHDA and CDR2 is SQIVND in the germline V gene (reference sequence). CDR3 sequence: CASARGLAGGLAKNIQYF. The CDR3 DNA sequence: TGTGCCAGCGCCCGCGGTCTAGCAGGGGGCCTGGCCAAAAACATTCAGTACTTC.

This clone was counted at least ten times. The rearrangement joins TRBV10-2 to TRBJ2-3; tentatively, D is TRBD2 (5 bases). V was cut by 8 bases and J by 4 bases, with 16 bases left in between. CDR3 size: 14 residues. Looked up from germline, CDR1 is WSHSY and CDR2 is SAAADI. DNA for the CDR3: TGCGCCAGCTGTGTTGGAGGTTTACCAGATACGCAGTATTTT. Residues: CASCVGGLPDTQYF.

This clone has at least ten counts. It may be a read error: a sequence one base away is much more abundant. The sample carries other DNA sequences with the same CDR3. This sequence joins TRBV20-1 and TRBJ2-1; D is perhaps TRBD2 (6 bases). CDR1 is DFQATT and CDR2 is SNEGSKA in the germline V gene (reference sequence). The CDR3 sequence is 14 residues long. V lost 5 bases and J lost 10, with 21 bases in between. For the CDR3, the DNA is TGCAGTGCTGGGCGACTAGGGGTAGGGAACGAGCAGTTCTTC. Translating gives CSAGRLGVGNEQFF.

This chain joins TRBV27 and TRBJ2-2, with 14 bases that match TRBD2. Germline CDR1 MNHEY, CDR2 SMNVEV (reference sequence). Trimming at V came to 6 bases and at J to 4 bases, leaving 7 bases not matched to a gene. The CDR3 has 17 residues. This chain's CDR3 is CASRTSGRARCTGELFF. The CDR3 DNA reads as TGTGCCAGCAGGACTAGCGGGAGGGCCCGATGCACCGGGGAGCTGTTTTTT.